This T cell receptor (beta chain) was obtained from a study of type 1 regulatory T cells. Study summary: T-allo10 is a Tr1-enriched, alloantigen-specific CD4 T cell product made in vitro. General study points: Compared with non-Tr1 cells, Tr1 cells showed a narrower TCR repertoire.

This clonotype was picked up a small number of times. Its antigen is unknown. V was pared by 8 bases and J by 9 bases, with 11 bases between. Per germline, CDR1 SGHVS and CDR2 FQNEAQ. This CDR3 has 11 amino acids. TCRdb independently ran MiXCR on the reads; one entry per CDR3 protein. Here the sample spans tens of thousands of distinct CDR3 sequences, about a fifth being singletons. This clonotype originated in a human donor in good health. Sequencing was carried out using cultured type 1 regulatory T (Tr1) cells, either the whole culture or a sorted fraction (not recorded which). The V call is TRBV7-8, the J call TRBJ2-1; D is perhaps TRBD1 (5 bases). CDR3 bases: TGTGCCAGCGGGGCCAAGGGTGAGCAGTTCTTC. Translating gives CASGAKGEQFF.